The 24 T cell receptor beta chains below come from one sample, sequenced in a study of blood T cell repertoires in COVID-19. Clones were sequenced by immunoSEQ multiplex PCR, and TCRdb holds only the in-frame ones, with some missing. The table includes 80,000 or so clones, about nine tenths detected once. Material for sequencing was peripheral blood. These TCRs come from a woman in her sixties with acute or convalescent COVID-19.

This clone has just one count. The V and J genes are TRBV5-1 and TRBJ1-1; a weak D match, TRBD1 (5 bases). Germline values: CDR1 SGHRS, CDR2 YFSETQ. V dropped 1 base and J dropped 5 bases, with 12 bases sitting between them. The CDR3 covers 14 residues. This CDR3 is CASSLIGEGTEAFF. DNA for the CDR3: TGCGCCAGCAGCTTGATAGGGGAGGGGACTGAAGCTTTCTTT.

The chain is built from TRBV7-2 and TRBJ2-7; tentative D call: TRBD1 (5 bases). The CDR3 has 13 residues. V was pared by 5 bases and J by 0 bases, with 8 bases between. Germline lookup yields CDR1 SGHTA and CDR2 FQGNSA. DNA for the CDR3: TGTGCCAGCAGCGAACAGGTCTCCTACGAGCAGTACTTC. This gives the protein CASSEQVSYEQYF.

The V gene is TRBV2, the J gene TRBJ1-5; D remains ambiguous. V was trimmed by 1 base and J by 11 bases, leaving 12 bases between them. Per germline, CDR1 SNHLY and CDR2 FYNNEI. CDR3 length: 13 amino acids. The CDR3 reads CASSEDTLRAQHF. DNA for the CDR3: TGTGCCAGCAGTGAAGATACCTTACGGGCCCAGCATTTT.

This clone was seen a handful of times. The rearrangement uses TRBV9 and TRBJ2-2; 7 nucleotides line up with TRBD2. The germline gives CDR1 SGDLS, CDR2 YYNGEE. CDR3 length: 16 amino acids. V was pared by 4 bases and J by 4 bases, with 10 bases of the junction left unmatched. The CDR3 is CASSIGLGAVTGELFF. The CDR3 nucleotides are TGTGCCAGCAGCATCGGACTAGGGGCGGTCACCGGGGAGCTGTTTTTT.

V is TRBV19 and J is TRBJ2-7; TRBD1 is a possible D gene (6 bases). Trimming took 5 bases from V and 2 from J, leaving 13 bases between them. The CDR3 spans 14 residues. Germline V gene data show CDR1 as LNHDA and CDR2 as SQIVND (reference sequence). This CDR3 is CASSWDKATYEQYF. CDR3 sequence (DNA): TGTGCCAGTAGTTGGGACAAAGCCACCTACGAGCAGTACTTC. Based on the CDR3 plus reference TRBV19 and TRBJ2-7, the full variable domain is DGGITQSPKYLFRKEGQNVTLSCEQNLNHDAMYWYRQDPGQGLRLIYYSQIVNDFQKGDIAEGYSVSREKKESFPLTVTSAQKNPTAFYLCASSWDKATYEQYFGPGTRLTVT.

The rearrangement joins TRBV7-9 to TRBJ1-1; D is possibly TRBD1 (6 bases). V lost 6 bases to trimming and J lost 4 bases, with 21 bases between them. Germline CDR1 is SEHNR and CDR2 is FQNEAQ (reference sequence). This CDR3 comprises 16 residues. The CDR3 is CASSPTDRGGSTEAFF. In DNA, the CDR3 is TGTGCCAGCAGTCCAACTGACCGGGGGGGCAGCACTGAAGCTTTCTTT.

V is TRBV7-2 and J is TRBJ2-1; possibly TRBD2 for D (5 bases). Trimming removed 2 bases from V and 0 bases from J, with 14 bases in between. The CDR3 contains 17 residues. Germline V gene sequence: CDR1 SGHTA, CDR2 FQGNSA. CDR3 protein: CASSLRRKGSSYNEQFF. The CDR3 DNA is TGTGCCAGCAGCTTACGAAGGAAAGGGAGCTCCTACAATGAGCAGTTCTTC.

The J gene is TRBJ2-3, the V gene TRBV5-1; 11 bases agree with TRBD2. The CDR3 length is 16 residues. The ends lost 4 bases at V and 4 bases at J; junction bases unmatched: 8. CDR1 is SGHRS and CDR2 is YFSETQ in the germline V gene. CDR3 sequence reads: CASSPDGTSGSDTQYF. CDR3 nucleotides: TGCGCCAGCAGCCCCGACGGGACTAGCGGCTCAGATACGCAGTATTTT.

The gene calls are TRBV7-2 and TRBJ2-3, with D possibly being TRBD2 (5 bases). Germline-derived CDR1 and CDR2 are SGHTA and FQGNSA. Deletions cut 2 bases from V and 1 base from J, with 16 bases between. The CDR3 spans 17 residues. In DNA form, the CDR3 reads TGTGCCAGCAGCTTAAATTTCGGTAGGCGGGGCACAGATACGCAGTATTTT. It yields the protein CASSLNFGRRGTDTQYF.

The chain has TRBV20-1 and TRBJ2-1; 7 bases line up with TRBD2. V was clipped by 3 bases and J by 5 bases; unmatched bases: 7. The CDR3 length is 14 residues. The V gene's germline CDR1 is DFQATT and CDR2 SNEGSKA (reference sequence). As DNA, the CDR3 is TGCAGTGCTAGTGAACTAGCGCTTCACAATGAGCAGTTCTTC. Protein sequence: CSASELALHNEQFF.

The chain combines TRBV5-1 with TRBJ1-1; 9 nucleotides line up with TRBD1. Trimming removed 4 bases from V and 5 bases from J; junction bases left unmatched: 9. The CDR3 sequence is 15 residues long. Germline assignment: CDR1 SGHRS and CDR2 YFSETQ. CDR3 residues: CASSHSQTGGTEAFF. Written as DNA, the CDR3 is TGCGCCAGCAGCCACTCACAGACAGGGGGAACTGAAGCTTTCTTT.

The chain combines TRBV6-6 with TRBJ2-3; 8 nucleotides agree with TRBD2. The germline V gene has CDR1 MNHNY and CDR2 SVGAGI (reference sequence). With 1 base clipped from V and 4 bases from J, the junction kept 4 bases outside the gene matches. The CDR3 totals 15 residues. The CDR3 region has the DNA TGTGCCAGCAGTTACTTAGAACTAGCGGCAGATACGCAGTATTTT. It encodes CASSYLELAADTQYF.

CDR3 DNA sequence: TGTGCCAGCAGTTTAGTGGGACAAACTAACTATGGCTACACCTTC. Its protein is CASSLVGQTNYGYTF. The V and J genes are TRBV27 and TRBJ1-2; tentatively, D is TRBD1 (6 bases). Germline values: CDR1 MNHEY, CDR2 SMNVEV (reference sequence). The CDR3 has 15 residues. V lost 2 bases and J 0 bases, leaving 10 bases between the germline ends.

The CDR3 DNA reads as TGTGCCAGCTCACCAAGGGGACTAGCGGGAGCCTACGAGCAGTACTTC. Its protein is CASSPRGLAGAYEQYF. The chain carries TRBV18 and TRBJ2-7, with 14 bases aligning to TRBD2. Germline CDR1 and CDR2: KGHSH and LQKENI. This CDR3 has 16 residues. Unmatched junction bases numbered 2, after V lost 2 bases and J lost 2 bases.

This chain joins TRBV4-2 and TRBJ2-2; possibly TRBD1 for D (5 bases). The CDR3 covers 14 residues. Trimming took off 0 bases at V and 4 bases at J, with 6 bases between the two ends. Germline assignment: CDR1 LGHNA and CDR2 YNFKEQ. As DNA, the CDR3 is TGTGCCAGCAGCCAAGATAGGGGCACCGGGGAGCTGTTTTTT. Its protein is CASSQDRGTGELFF.

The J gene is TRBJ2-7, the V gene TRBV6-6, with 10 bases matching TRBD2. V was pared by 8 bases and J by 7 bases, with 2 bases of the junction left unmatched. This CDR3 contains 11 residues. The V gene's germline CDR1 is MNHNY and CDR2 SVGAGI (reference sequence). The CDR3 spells CASLAGEEQYF. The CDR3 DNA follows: TGTGCCAGCCTAGCGGGAGAAGAGCAGTACTTC.

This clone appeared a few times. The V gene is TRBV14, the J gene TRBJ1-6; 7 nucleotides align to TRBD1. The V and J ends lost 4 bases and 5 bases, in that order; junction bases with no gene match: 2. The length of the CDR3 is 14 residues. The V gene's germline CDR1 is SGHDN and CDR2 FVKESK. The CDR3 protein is CASSRDRHNSPLHF. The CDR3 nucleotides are TGTGCCAGCAGCCGGGACAGACATAATTCACCCCTCCACTTT.

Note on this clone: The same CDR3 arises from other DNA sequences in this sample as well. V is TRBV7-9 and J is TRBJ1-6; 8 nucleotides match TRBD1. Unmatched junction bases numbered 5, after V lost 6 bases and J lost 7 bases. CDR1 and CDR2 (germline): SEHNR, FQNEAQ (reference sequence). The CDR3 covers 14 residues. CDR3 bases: TGTGCCAGCAGTCAAGGACAGGGCAATTCACCCCTCCACTTT. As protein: CASSQGQGNSPLHF.

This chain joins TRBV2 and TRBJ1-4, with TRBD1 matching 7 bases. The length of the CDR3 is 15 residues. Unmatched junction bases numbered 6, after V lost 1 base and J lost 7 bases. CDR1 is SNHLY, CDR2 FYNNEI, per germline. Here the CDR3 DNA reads TGTGCCAGCAGTGAAGACAGGGCAGGGGGTGAAAAACTGTTTTTT. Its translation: CASSEDRAGGEKLFF. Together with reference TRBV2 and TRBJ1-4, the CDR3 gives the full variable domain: EPEVTQTPSHQVTQMGQEVILRCVPISNHLYFYWYRQILGQKVEFLVSFYNNEISEKSEIFDDQFSVERPDGSNFTLKIRSTKLEDSAMYFCASSEDRAGGEKLFFGSGTQLSVL.

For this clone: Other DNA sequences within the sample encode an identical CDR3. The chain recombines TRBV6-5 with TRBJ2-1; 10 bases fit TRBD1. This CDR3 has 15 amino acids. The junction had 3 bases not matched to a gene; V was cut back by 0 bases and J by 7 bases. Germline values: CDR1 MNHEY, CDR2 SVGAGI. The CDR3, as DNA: TGTGCCAGCAGTTACTCGGGACAGGGGTATAATGAGCAGTTCTTC. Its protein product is CASSYSGQGYNEQFF.

CDR3 region: CAISGQGDEQFF. The CDR3 DNA follows: TGTGCCATCAGCGGACAGGGGGATGAGCAGTTCTTC. The rearrangement uses TRBV10-3 and TRBJ2-1; 10 nucleotides line up with TRBD1. CDR1 ENHRY and CDR2 SYGVKD come from the germline V gene. The junction had 1 base not matched to a gene; V was cut back by 6 bases and J by 8 bases. The CDR3 contains 12 residues.

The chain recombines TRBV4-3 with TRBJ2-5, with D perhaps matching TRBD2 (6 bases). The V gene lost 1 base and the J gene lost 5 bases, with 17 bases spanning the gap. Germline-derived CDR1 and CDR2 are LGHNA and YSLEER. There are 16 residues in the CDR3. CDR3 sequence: CASSQGLSGGGETQYF. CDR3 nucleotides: TGCGCCAGCAGCCAAGGGCTTAGCGGAGGCGGGGAGACCCAGTACTTC.

CDR3 protein: CASSPGGGRLTDTQYF. As DNA, the CDR3 is TGTGCCAGCTCACCAGGAGGGGGCCGCCTCACAGATACGCAGTATTTT. The rearrangement uses TRBV18 and TRBJ2-3, with D possibly TRBD1 on 7 matching bases. The CDR3 extends over 16 amino acids. Germline V gives CDR1 KGHSH, CDR2 LQKENI. The V end was cut by 2 bases, the J end by 2 bases, with 14 bases between.

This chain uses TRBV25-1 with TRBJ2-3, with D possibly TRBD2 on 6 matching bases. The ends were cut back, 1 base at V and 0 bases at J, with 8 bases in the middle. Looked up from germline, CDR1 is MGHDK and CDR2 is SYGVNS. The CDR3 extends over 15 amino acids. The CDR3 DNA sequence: TGTGCCAGCAGTGAATTTGGACTAAGCACAGATACGCAGTATTTT. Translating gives CASSEFGLSTDTQYF.